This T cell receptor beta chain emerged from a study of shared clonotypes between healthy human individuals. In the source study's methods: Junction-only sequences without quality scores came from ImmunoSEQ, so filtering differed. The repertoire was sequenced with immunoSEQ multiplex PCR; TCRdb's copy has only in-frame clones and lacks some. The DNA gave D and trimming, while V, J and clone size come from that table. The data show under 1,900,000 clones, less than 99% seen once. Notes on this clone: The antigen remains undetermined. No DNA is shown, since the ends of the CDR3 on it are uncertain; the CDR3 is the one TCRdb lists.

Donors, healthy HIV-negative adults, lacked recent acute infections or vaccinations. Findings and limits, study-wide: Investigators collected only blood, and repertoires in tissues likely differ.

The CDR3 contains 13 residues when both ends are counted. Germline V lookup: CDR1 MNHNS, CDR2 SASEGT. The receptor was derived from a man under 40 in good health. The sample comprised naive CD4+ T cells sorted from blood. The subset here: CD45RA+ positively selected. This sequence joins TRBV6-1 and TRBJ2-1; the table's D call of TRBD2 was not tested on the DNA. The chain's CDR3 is CASSEVASGTVFF.